Each of the 2 T cell receptor beta chains below was sequenced from the same sample in a study of blood T cell repertoires in COVID-19. Sequencing was performed with immunoSEQ multiplex PCR; in TCRdb, only in-frame clones are kept and a portion is missing. The sample shows 60,000 to 75,000 clones, roughly nine tenths of them seen only once. Sequenced: peripheral blood. The receptor source for this set is a woman aged 45-65 years with COVID-19, enrolled during active disease.

This clone turned up a few times. The CDR3 spells CASSASGGGSYNEQFF. As DNA, the CDR3 is TGTGCCAGCAGTGCTAGCGGGGGAGGCTCCTACAATGAGCAGTTCTTC. The V gene is TRBV7-9, the J gene TRBJ2-1; 10 bases fit TRBD2. Germline CDR1 and CDR2: SEHNR and FQNEAQ (reference sequence). The CDR3 loop spans 16 amino acids. The V and J ends lost 6 bases and 0 bases, in that order; junction bases with no gene match: 5.

This clone was seen more than once but under ten times. J is TRBJ1-2 and V is TRBV30, with 7 bases identical to TRBD1. The germline CDR1 and CDR2 sequences are GTSNPN and SVGIG (reference sequence). The CDR3 runs to 16 residues. Trimming at V came to 3 bases and at J to 0 bases, leaving 10 bases not matched to a gene. The CDR3 nucleotides read TGTGCCTGGAGCGTAAGACGGACAGGCCCTAACTATGGCTACACCTTC. This gives the protein CAWSVRRTGPNYGYTF.